Presented here are 32 T cell receptor beta chains from one specimen sequenced in a study of PD-L1 blockade in urothelial cancer. Measured with immunoSEQ multiplex PCR; TCRdb has only the in-frame clones, and not every one. The sample carries roughly 100,000 clones, over 80% recorded once. Specified time point: peripheral blood 6 weeks after treatment start. The sample consisted of PBMCs, taken around atezolizumab (anti-PD-L1) treatment. These receptors all stem from a man between 65 and 85 years old with urothelial cancer.

V usage is TRBV19 and J usage is TRBJ2-3; D may be TRBD1 (5 bases). Germline V gene data show CDR1 as LNHDA and CDR2 as SQIVND (reference sequence). Deletions cut 0 bases from V and 2 bases from J, with 9 bases between. This CDR3 is 15 amino acids long. The CDR3 bases are TGTGCCAGTAGTATAGACGGCAGGGCCACAGATACGCAGTATTTT. It encodes CASSIDGRATDTQYF.

Written as DNA, the CDR3 is TGTGCCAGCAGCTTAACTACAGGGGGACAAACCTACGAGCAGTACTTC. Its translation is CASSLTTGGQTYEQYF. The chain combines TRBV7-8 with TRBJ2-7; 8 bases fit TRBD1. V trimming: 2 bases; J trimming: 2 bases; junction bases outside the gene matches: 8. Germline V gene lookup returns CDR1 SGHVS and CDR2 FQNEAQ. The CDR3 extends over 16 amino acids. Drawing the rest from reference TRBV7-8 and TRBJ2-7, the complete variable domain is GAGVSQSPRYKVAKRGQDVALRCDPISGHVSLFWYQQALGQGPEFLTYFQNEAQLDKSGLPSDRFFAERPEGSVSTLKIQRTQQEDSAVYLCASSLTTGGQTYEQYFGPGTRLTVT.

This clone was found a few times. The V gene is TRBV14, the J gene TRBJ1-1; TRBD1 aligns across 8 bases. The CDR3 extends over 15 amino acids. Germline assignment: CDR1 SGHDN and CDR2 FVKESK. Trimming cost V 4 bases and J 1 base; bases outside gene matches: 5. The CDR3: CASSLRGQGNTEAFF. DNA of the CDR3: TGTGCCAGCAGCCTCCGTGGACAGGGGAACACTGAAGCTTTCTTT. The full variable domain, with the rest looked up from reference TRBV14 and TRBJ1-1, is EAGVTQFPSHSVIEKGQTVTLRCDPISGHDNLYWYRRVMGKEIKFLLHFVKESKQDESGMPNNRFLAERTGGTYSTLKVQPAELEDSGVYFCASSLRGQGNTEAFFGQGTRLTVV.

This chain's CDR3 is CASSQGASGSTDTQYF. CDR3 sequence (DNA): TGTGCCAGCAGCCAAGGGGCTAGCGGGAGCACAGATACGCAGTATTTT. The genes are TRBV11-1 and TRBJ2-3, with 8 bases matching TRBD2. The CDR3 is 16 residues long. Germline-derived CDR1 and CDR2 are SGHAT and FQDESV (reference sequence). V lost 5 bases, J lost 0 bases, and 7 bases stayed unmatched.

This chain uses TRBV9 with TRBJ2-3; 12 nucleotides align to TRBD2. Germline assignment: CDR1 SGDLS and CDR2 YYNGEE. V dropped 3 bases and J dropped 0; count of bases not matched to a gene: 2. The CDR3 sequence is 16 residues long. The CDR3 bases are TGTGCCAGCAGCGGACTAGCGGGAGAGAGCACAGATACGCAGTATTTT. Its protein is CASSGLAGESTDTQYF.

The J gene is TRBJ2-5, the V gene TRBV7-9; 11 nucleotides agree with TRBD2. V dropped 6 bases and J dropped 3; count of bases not matched to a gene: 6. The CDR3 length is 15 residues. The germline gives CDR1 SEHNR, CDR2 FQNEAQ (reference sequence). CDR3 DNA: TGTGCCAGCAGTCTAGCGGGAGGTCTCAAAGAGACCCAGTACTTC. Translating gives CASSLAGGLKETQYF.

The V call is TRBV2, the J call TRBJ2-5; 8 bases line up with TRBD2. The CDR3 extends over 13 amino acids. Germline CDR1 reads SNHLY; CDR2 reads FYNNEI. V gave up 9 bases and J gave up 4 bases; unmatched junction bases: 7. CDR3 DNA sequence: TGTGCCAGTAGGACCGGGAGGGGAGAGACCCAGTACTTC. As protein: CASRTGRGETQYF.

The count of this clone is one. V usage is TRBV19 and J usage is TRBJ1-4; TRBD1 matches 7 bases. The CDR3 runs 14 residues. V shed 4 bases and J 4 bases; nucleotides not matched to a gene: 3. The germline CDR1 and CDR2 sequences are LNHDA and SQIVND (reference sequence). The DNA for the CDR3 is TGTGCCAGTAGTAGACAGGGATTTAATGAAAAACTGTTTTTT. This sequence encodes CASSRQGFNEKLFF.

CDR3 residues: CASGPQDEQFF. CDR3 nucleotide sequence: TGTGCTAGTGGTCCCCAGGATGAGCAGTTCTTC. The rearrangement uses TRBV12-5 and TRBJ2-1; D remains unclear. Trimming pared 5 bases from V and 8 bases from J, leaving 7 bases between. The CDR3 consists of 11 residues. The germline V gene encodes CDR1 LGHNT and CDR2 FRNRAP.

A remark on this clone: At one of its ends the junction is not consistent with the germline gene, which may arise from a read error. V usage is TRBV7-3 and J usage is TRBJ2-2, with TRBD2 matching over 13 bases. The CDR3 is 15 residues long. Germline values: CDR1 SGHTA, CDR2 FQGTGA. The CDR3 DNA reads TGTGCCAGCAGTTTAACTAGCGGGAGGGCCGGGGAGCTGTTTTTT. Its protein is CASSLTSGRAGELFF. The whole variable domain, filled in from reference TRBV7-3 and TRBJ2-2, reads GAGVSQTPSNKVTEKGKYVELRCDPISGHTALYWYRQSLGQGPEFLIYFQGTGAADDSGLPNDRFFAVRPEGSVSTLKIQRTERGDSAVYLCASSLTSGRAGELFFGEGSRLTVL.

The chain is built from TRBV5-5 and TRBJ2-2; 7 nucleotides align to TRBD1. The CDR3 has 14 residues. The germline CDR1 and CDR2 sequences are SGHKS and YYEKEE (reference sequence). V shed 3 bases, J shed 5 bases, and the junction held 4 bases outside the gene matches. CDR3 in DNA: TGTGCCAGCAGCTGGCCGACAGGGACCGGGGAGCTGTTTTTT. This codes for CASSWPTGTGELFF.

The chain employs TRBV7-9 and TRBJ1-2, with TRBD1 identical over 7 bases. The CDR3 has 16 residues. CDR1 and CDR2 (germline): SEHNR, FQNEAQ (reference sequence). The junction had 5 bases not matched to a gene; V was cut back by 1 base and J by 0 bases. DNA for the CDR3: TGTGCCAGCAGCTTAGGACAGGGCTCGACTAACTATGGCTACACCTTC. It specifies CASSLGQGSTNYGYTF.

The chain recombines TRBV7-9 with TRBJ2-7; unclear D gene. Germline V gives CDR1 SEHNR, CDR2 FQNEAQ (reference sequence). V shed 7 bases and J shed 8 bases, with 6 bases lying between them. The CDR3 consists of 9 residues. CDR3 bases: TGTGCCAGCAAATCTCAGCAGTACTTC. Translating it yields CASKSQQYF.

V usage is TRBV29-1 and J usage is TRBJ1-1; weak D call: TRBD1 (6 bases). Germline CDR1 reads SQVTM; CDR2 reads ANQGSEA. The CDR3 totals 12 residues. CDR3: CALGGASTEAFF. The CDR3 region has the DNA TGCGCCCTCGGGGGGGCTAGCACTGAAGCTTTCTTT.

V is TRBV18 and J is TRBJ2-3; 7 nucleotides match TRBD2. This CDR3 has 15 amino acids. The V gene's germline CDR1 is KGHSH and CDR2 LQKENI. Unmatched junction bases numbered 8, after V lost 5 bases and J lost 3 bases. CDR3 protein: CASSSRKGGTDTQYF. DNA for the CDR3: TGTGCCAGCTCATCCAGGAAGGGAGGGACAGATACGCAGTATTTT.

This sequence joins TRBV29-1 and TRBJ1-2; D is unclear. This CDR3 has 12 residues. Trimming took off 6 bases at V and 8 bases at J, with 16 bases between the two ends. Per the germline V gene, CDR1 is SQVTM and CDR2 is ANQGSEA. The CDR3: CSVQSRARGYTF. The CDR3 DNA sequence: TGCAGCGTCCAGTCGAGGGCGCGGGGCTACACCTTC.

The rearrangement joins TRBV7-9 to TRBJ2-3, with 9 nucleotides matching TRBD1. Germline CDR1 and CDR2: SEHNR and FQNEAQ (reference sequence). The CDR3 extends over 15 amino acids. V shed 4 bases and J 2 bases; nucleotides not matched to a gene: 4. The CDR3 is CASSSGQGHTDTQYF. In DNA, the CDR3 is TGTGCCAGCAGCTCGGGACAGGGCCACACAGATACGCAGTATTTT.

This clone was found once. The V gene is TRBV19, the J gene TRBJ1-2; possible D gene TRBD1, 5 bases. The V gene's germline CDR1 is LNHDA and CDR2 SQIVND (reference sequence). The CDR3 has 11 amino acids. Trimming cost V 10 bases and J 5 bases, with 11 bases left between them. CDR3 nucleotides: TGTGCCACCTTCGGGGGGTATGGCTACACCTTC. Protein product: CATFGGYGYTF.

This sequence joins TRBV6-4 and TRBJ1-1, with TRBD1 matching over 10 bases. Germline CDR1 reads MRHNA; CDR2 reads SNTAGT. The CDR3 length is 14 residues. V shed 7 bases, J shed 4 bases, and the junction held 6 bases outside the gene matches. In DNA form, the CDR3 reads TGTGCCAGCAAACCGACAGGGGGCCGCACTGAAGCTTTCTTT. Its protein product is CASKPTGGRTEAFF.

The chain uses TRBV11-3 and TRBJ2-5; TRBD2 matches 13 bases. The CDR3 contains 17 residues. Germline lookup yields CDR1 SGHNT and CDR2 YENEEA. Germline trimming cut 0 bases from V and 6 bases from J; bases unmatched to any gene: 7. This chain's CDR3 is CASSLDWTSGSIQTQYF. The CDR3, as DNA: TGTGCCAGCAGCTTAGATTGGACTAGCGGGAGTATCCAGACCCAGTACTTC.

This clone was seen only once. The rearrangement joins TRBV5-8 to TRBJ1-2; 8 bases agree with TRBD1. V lost 2 bases, J lost 3 bases, and 3 bases stayed unmatched. The CDR3 spans 14 residues. The germline CDR1 and CDR2 sequences are SGHTS and YDEGEE. The CDR3 nucleotides are TGTGCCAGCAGCTTCCGGGACAGGCACTATGGCTACACCTTC. It translates to CASSFRDRHYGYTF. The whole variable domain, remainder taken from reference TRBV5-8 and TRBJ1-2, is EAGVTQSPTHLIKTRGQQATLRCSPISGHTSVYWYQQALGLGLQFLLWYDEGEERNRGNFPPRFSGRQFPNYSSELNVNALELEDSALYLCASSFRDRHYGYTFGSGTRLTVV.

As DNA, the CDR3 is TGTGCCAGCAGCTGGGGGGGCTCCTCTAGCACAGATACGCAGTATTTT. As protein: CASSWGGSSSTDTQYF. This chain joins TRBV9 and TRBJ2-3; maybe TRBD2 (7 bases). The CDR3 sequence is 16 residues long. V was clipped by 4 bases and J by 0 bases, with 15 bases between them. In germline, CDR1 is SGDLS, CDR2 YYNGEE.

The genes are TRBV30 and TRBJ2-5, with 13 bases lining up with TRBD2. Germline assignment: CDR1 GTSNPN and CDR2 SVGIG (reference sequence). Trimming removed 2 bases from V and 5 bases from J; junction bases left unmatched: 14. The CDR3 spans 18 residues. This CDR3 is CAWSPGGTSGRAFETQYF. The CDR3 DNA reads TGTGCCTGGAGTCCGGGGGGAACTAGCGGGAGGGCCTTTGAGACCCAGTACTTC.

The genes are TRBV5-8 and TRBJ1-5; 8 bases are a match to TRBD1. CDR1 SGHTS and CDR2 YDEGEE come from the germline V gene. Unmatched junction bases numbered 6, after V lost 4 bases and J lost 0 bases. The length of the CDR3 is 16 residues. CDR3 region: CASSDRDRSSNQPQHF. The CDR3 nucleotides read TGTGCCAGCAGCGACCGGGACAGGAGTAGCAATCAGCCCCAGCATTTT.

The V gene is TRBV5-6, the J gene TRBJ2-1; D is perhaps TRBD1 (6 bases). This CDR3 spans 15 amino acids. The V and J ends lost 3 bases and 1 base respectively, with 11 bases between them. Germline V CDR1 and CDR2: SGHDT, YYEEEE. The CDR3 protein is CASSSYRVSYNEQFF. CDR3 nucleotides: TGTGCCAGCAGCTCCTACAGGGTATCCTACAATGAGCAGTTCTTC.

This chain links TRBV5-1 with TRBJ2-2; D gene uncertain. The CDR3 contains 15 residues. The germline V and J ends were trimmed by 0 bases and 1 base, with 7 bases remaining between them. Germline V gene lookup returns CDR1 SGHRS and CDR2 YFSETQ. CDR3 sequence reads: CASSLGALNTGELFF. CDR3 sequence (DNA): TGCGCCAGCAGCTTGGGAGCTCTGAACACCGGGGAGCTGTTTTTT.

The chain is built from TRBV18 and TRBJ1-1; 9 nucleotides match TRBD1. Germline CDR1 KGHSH, CDR2 LQKENI. With V trimmed by 4 bases and J by 1 base, 4 bases remained unmatched. CDR3 length: 15 amino acids. The CDR3, as DNA: TGTGCCAGCTCACAAGCGACAGGGGGGAACACTGAAGCTTTCTTT. Translated, it gives CASSQATGGNTEAFF.

The chain uses TRBV19 and TRBJ1-2, with 7 bases aligning to TRBD1. Germline lookup yields CDR1 LNHDA and CDR2 SQIVND (reference sequence). J gave up 4 bases and V 7 bases, and 6 bases lay outside the gene matches. The CDR3 is 13 amino acids. CDR3 amino acids: CASTRGQLYGYTF. The CDR3 nucleotides are TGTGCCAGTACCCGGGGACAGCTCTATGGCTACACCTTC.

V usage is TRBV19 and J usage is TRBJ1-1, with D maybe TRBD1 (6 bases). V was shortened by 5 bases and J by 2 bases, with 15 bases between the two germline ends. Germline CDR1 LNHDA, CDR2 SQIVND (reference sequence). The CDR3 is 15 residues long. This CDR3 is CASSPPGHRNTEAFF. CDR3 in DNA: TGTGCCAGTAGTCCACCGGGACACCGAAACACTGAAGCTTTCTTT.

This clone was observed a few times. This chain joins TRBV9 and TRBJ1-2; D is undetermined. There are 14 residues in the CDR3. Germline loops: CDR1 SGDLS, CDR2 YYNGEE. V lost 0 bases and J lost 7, with 13 bases in between. CDR3 bases: TGTGCCAGCAGCGTAGACTCGGGTAGCCGTGGCTACACCTTC. Residues: CASSVDSGSRGYTF.

The rearrangement joins TRBV6-1 to TRBJ2-1, with a weak D call TRBD2 (6 bases). The CDR3 loop spans 13 amino acids. V was trimmed by 2 bases and J by 11 bases, leaving 13 bases between them. Germline CDR1 is MNHNS and CDR2 is SASEGT. The CDR3 spells CASSEFGTPKQFF. The CDR3 DNA reads TGTGCCAGCAGTGAATTTGGGACTCCAAAGCAGTTCTTC.

The rearrangement uses TRBV18 and TRBJ2-7, with TRBD1 identical over 8 bases. The ends lost 5 bases at V and 1 base at J; junction bases unmatched: 7. The CDR3 spans 15 residues. CDR1 is KGHSH and CDR2 is LQKENI in the germline V gene. The CDR3 nucleotides are TGTGCCAGCTCATCCTCGGGACAGGTATCCTACGAGCAGTACTTC. Translation gives CASSSSGQVSYEQYF. The full variable domain, with the rest looked up from reference TRBV18 and TRBJ2-7, is NAGVMQNPRHLVRRRGQEARLRCSPMKGHSHVYWYRQLPEEGLKFMVYLQKENIIDESGMPKERFSAEFPKEGPSILRIQQVVRGDSAAYFCASSSSGQVSYEQYFGPGTRLTVT.